This T cell receptor beta chain was sequenced in a study of T cell repertoires in cytomegalovirus infection. Study as a whole: In public TCR beta signatures, there were indications of both CMV infection and matching HLA type. Study-wide findings and caveats: Accumulated public TCR beta family frequency recognized individuals carrying CMV together with the relevant HLA. In two of eight donors, the top clonotype was HLA-C-restricted CMV-specific.

This clonotype was found many times. Its antigen is not identified. TCRdb reprocessed the reads via MiXCR and lists one record per CDR3 protein. The sample includes roughly 230,000 distinct CDR3 sequences, about a sixth of them seen just once. Trimming removed 3 bases at V and 1 base at J, with 12 bases between. Germline V gene sequence: CDR1 SEHNR, CDR2 FQNEAQ (reference sequence). CDR3 length: 16 residues. V is TRBV7-9 and J is TRBJ2-2; D possibly matches TRBD1 or TRBD2 (5 bases each). The sequence was obtained from a human donor in good health (CMV status not recorded). Some clones in this sample may be carry-over from other donors' samples. The material sequenced was CD8+ T cells from PBMCs. The CDR3 loop is CASSFQGEMNTGELFF. The CDR3 DNA reads as TGTGCCAGCAGCTTCCAGGGAGAAATGAACACCGGGGAGCTGTTTTTT.